Below are 24 T cell receptor beta chains sequenced from a single sample in a study of T cells in Graves' hyperthyroidism and ophthalmopathy. Amplification yielded TCR beta CDR3 regions, with RNA transcripts as the source. TCR CDR3 regions were first amplified by RT-PCR with HTBI primers. TCRdb processed the multiplex PCR reads anew with MiXCR; each CDR3 protein has one entry. Altogether approximately 740,000 distinct CDR3 sequences are present, 14% being singletons, with the ten largest covering roughly 10%. Material: blood. Receptors were obtained from a woman younger than 30 with Graves' hyperthyroidism.

V is TRBV6-1 and J is TRBJ1-2, with TRBD1 matching 7 bases. CDR1 MNHNS and CDR2 SASEGT come from the germline V gene. CDR3 length: 14 amino acids. V dropped 6 bases and J dropped 0; count of bases not matched to a gene: 4. The CDR3 coding sequence is TGTGCCAGCAGCACAGGGGTAGCTAACTATGGCTACACCTTC. It is translated as CASSTGVANYGYTF.

As regards this clonotype: This may be a read error: a much more frequent sequence differs by one nucleotide. The J gene is TRBJ2-1, the V gene TRBV4-1; D is possibly TRBD1 (5 bases). The V gene's germline CDR1 is MGHRA and CDR2 YSYEKL. CDR3 length: 17 amino acids. The V end lost 1 base, the J end lost 3 bases, and 16 bases lay between the germline ends. In nucleotides, the CDR3 is TGCGCCAGCAGCCAAGTTTCGGCTGGGGCCCTCTACAATGAGCAGTTCTTC. Its translation is CASSQVSAGALYNEQFF.

The J gene is TRBJ2-5, the V gene TRBV27, with TRBD2 as a possible D gene (7 bases). From germline, CDR1 is MNHEY and CDR2 SMNVEV (reference sequence). The CDR3 totals 15 residues. V was trimmed by 6 bases and J by 5 bases, leaving 19 bases between them. The CDR3, as DNA: TGTGCCAGCAGGACGTCGGGGGGCCTCCAGGAGACCCAGTACTTC. It specifies CASRTSGGLQETQYF.

This clonotype was seen many times. The chain combines TRBV28 with TRBJ2-1; TRBD2 matches at 7 bases. This CDR3 contains 14 residues. J lost 4 bases, V lost 5 bases, and 5 bases had no gene match. Germline V gives CDR1 MDHEN, CDR2 SYDVKM. As DNA, the CDR3 is TGTGCCAGCAGTATGCTAGCGGCTTACAATGAGCAGTTCTTC. As protein: CASSMLAAYNEQFF.

At least ten counts were recorded for this clonotype. This chain links TRBV5-1 with TRBJ1-1; D call uncertain. The ends were cut back, 1 base at V and 2 bases at J, with 9 bases in the middle. This CDR3 spans 14 amino acids. Looked up from germline, CDR1 is SGHRS and CDR2 is YFSETQ. The chain's CDR3 is CASSLNAHNTEAFF. CDR3 nucleotides: TGCGCCAGCAGCTTGAACGCCCACAACACTGAAGCTTTCTTT. Full variable domain (missing parts from reference TRBV5-1 and TRBJ1-1): KAGVTQTPRYLIKTRGQQVTLSCSPISGHRSVSWYQQTPGQGLQFLFEYFSETQRNKGNFPGRFSGRQFSNSRSEMNVSTLELGDSALYLCASSLNAHNTEAFFGQGTRLTVV.

This clonotype was seen ten or more times. CDR3 sequence reads: CAEGRQGPNYEQYF. The CDR3 region has the DNA TGTGCCGAAGGACGACAGGGTCCCAACTACGAGCAGTACTTC. The V and J genes are TRBV2 and TRBJ2-7; 7 nucleotides agree with TRBD1. There are 14 residues in the CDR3. V lost 11 bases to trimming and J lost 3 bases; unmatched junction nucleotides: 13. CDR1 and CDR2 from the germline V gene are SNHLY and FYNNEI.

The gene calls are TRBV10-2 and TRBJ2-1; 11 positions agree with TRBD2. The J segment lost 7 bases and the V segment lost 10 bases, leaving 12 bases of the junction unmatched. There are 15 residues in the CDR3. Germline CDR1 WSHSY, CDR2 SAAADI. CDR3 residues: CATDSTSGRMNEQFF. The DNA for the CDR3 is TGCGCCACCGACAGCACTAGCGGGAGAATGAATGAGCAGTTCTTC.

This clonotype was counted many times. The gene calls are TRBV3-1 and TRBJ2-7; 14 positions agree with TRBD2. Per germline, CDR1 LGHDT and CDR2 YNNKEL (reference sequence). This CDR3 is built from 14 residues. Germline trimming cut 4 bases from V and 9 bases from J; bases unmatched to any gene: 5. CDR3 DNA: TGTGCCAGCAGCCCGGGGACTAGCGGGAGCGCGCAGTACTTC. Protein product: CASSPGTSGSAQYF.

This clonotype was picked up a small number of times. The V and J genes are TRBV30 and TRBJ2-3, with TRBD2 matching over 10 bases. The V gene end was trimmed by 5 bases and the J gene end by 2 bases; junction bases not matched to a gene: 7. Germline CDR1 GTSNPN, CDR2 SVGIG (reference sequence). The CDR3 covers 15 residues. The CDR3 reads CAWARGLANTDTQYF. Here the CDR3 DNA reads TGTGCCTGGGCTAGGGGACTAGCGAACACAGATACGCAGTATTTT.

This clonotype was detected only a few times. CDR3 bases: TGTGCCAGCAGTAACTTTCAGACAGGGAATACCTACGAGCAGTACTTC. Residues: CASSNFQTGNTYEQYF. The chain joins TRBV6-5 to TRBJ2-7; 7 nucleotides line up with TRBD1. Per germline, CDR1 MNHEY and CDR2 SVGAGI. The junction had 12 bases not matched to a gene; V was cut back by 5 bases and J by 2 bases. CDR3 length equals 16 residues.

The chain carries TRBV2 and TRBJ2-5; D possibly corresponds to TRBD2 (6 bases). Germline CDR1 and CDR2: SNHLY and FYNNEI. The V and J ends lost 3 bases and 1 base respectively, with 9 bases between them. The CDR3 totals 14 residues. As DNA, the CDR3 is TGTGCCAGCAGTGAGTCGGGGGTCCAAGAGACCCAGTACTTC. Residues: CASSESGVQETQYF.

A word on this clonotype: Mismatch with germline at one junction end may stem from a read error. This chain connects TRBV7-3 to TRBJ2-1; D is perhaps TRBD2 (6 bases). Looked up from germline, CDR1 is SGHTA and CDR2 is FQGTGA. CDR3 length equals 17 residues. CDR3 residues: CASSLEGTSLSYNERFF. DNA of the CDR3: TGTGCCAGCAGCTTAGAGGGGACTTCCCTCTCCTACAATGAGCGGTTCTTC.

This clonotype was seen only once. V usage is TRBV5-6 and J usage is TRBJ1-2; D is undetermined. V was pared by 2 bases and J by 8 bases, with 10 bases between. Germline V lookup: CDR1 SGHDT, CDR2 YYEEEE. This CDR3 has 12 residues. CDR3 nucleotide sequence: TGTGCCAGCAGCTTTCGATATGTGGGCTACACCTTC. Translation: CASSFRYVGYTF.

This clonotype has at least ten counts. This chain joins TRBV2 and TRBJ2-1; D gene unclear. This CDR3 region has 11 residues. The V end lost 6 bases, the J end lost 8 bases, and 8 bases lay between the germline ends. The germline CDR1 and CDR2 sequences are SNHLY and FYNNEI. CDR3 sequence (DNA): TGTGCCAGCAGCCGGTTCGATGAGCAGTTCTTC. This translates into CASSRFDEQFF.

The DNA for the CDR3 is TGTGCCAGCACGACGGGACCTTGGGAGCAGTACTTC. It is translated as CASTTGPWEQYF. The chain links TRBV6-1 to TRBJ2-7, with D perhaps assigned TRBD1 or TRBD2 (5 bases each). Germline CDR1 is MNHNS and CDR2 is SASEGT. The CDR3 contains 12 residues. V shed 7 bases and J shed 7 bases, with 14 bases lying between them.

This clonotype was detected ten times or more. The chain joins TRBV30 to TRBJ2-3; weak D call: TRBD1 (6 bases). V was pared by 4 bases and J by 0 bases, with 11 bases between. The CDR3 length is 14 residues. The V gene's germline CDR1 is GTSNPN and CDR2 SVGIG (reference sequence). CDR3 loop: CAWTGTPSTDTQYF. As DNA, the CDR3 is TGTGCCTGGACCGGGACACCTAGCACAGATACGCAGTATTTT.

This clonotype showed up just a few times. The chain links TRBV5-1 to TRBJ1-1; D call uncertain. Germline CDR1 and CDR2: SGHRS and YFSETQ. CDR3 length equals 14 residues. V was pared by 4 bases and J by 8 bases, with 18 bases between. CDR3 region: CASSPAGPLREAFF. Here the CDR3 DNA reads TGCGCCAGCAGCCCGGCCGGGCCGCTTCGAGAAGCTTTCTTT.

This clonotype was seen repeatedly, ten times or more. The rearrangement joins TRBV12-3 or TRBV12-4 to TRBJ2-3; 7 bases match TRBD2. The CDR3 has 15 amino acids. J gave up 3 bases and V 1 base, and 4 bases lay outside the gene matches. The CDR3 loop is CASSLGAGTTDTQYF. The DNA for the CDR3 is TGTGCCAGCAGTTTAGGAGCGGGAACGACAGATACGCAGTATTTT.

V usage is TRBV27 and J usage is TRBJ2-1; no firm D call. The CDR3 totals 17 residues. V lost 2 bases and J lost 0, with 14 bases in between. Per germline, CDR1 MNHEY and CDR2 SMNVEV (reference sequence). The CDR3 DNA follows: TGTGCCAGCAGTTTAATGACTTGGTTTAGCTCCTACAATGAGCAGTTCTTC. This translates into CASSLMTWFSSYNEQFF.

This clonotype has only a few counts. This chain links TRBV11-3 with TRBJ2-1, with TRBD2 identical over 16 bases. V dropped 5 bases and J dropped 6; count of bases not matched to a gene: 10. CDR3 size: 18 residues. CDR1 is SGHNT and CDR2 is YENEEA in the germline V gene. CDR3 loop: CASSPGGLAGGFSNEQFF. CDR3 DNA sequence: TGTGCCAGCAGCCCTGGGGGACTAGCGGGAGGGTTTTCCAATGAGCAGTTCTTC.

This clonotype showed up just a few times. The chain links TRBV10-3 to TRBJ2-7; 7 bases fit TRBD2. CDR3 length equals 16 residues. With V trimmed by 7 bases and J by 0 bases, 12 bases remained unmatched. Per germline, CDR1 ENHRY and CDR2 SYGVKD. This CDR3 is CAITEGRLAASYEQYF. DNA of the CDR3: TGTGCCATCACAGAAGGGAGGCTAGCGGCCTCCTACGAGCAGTACTTC.

V gene TRBV5-5 combines with J gene TRBJ2-2; D is tentatively TRBD1 or TRBD2 (7 bases each). The germline V gene encodes CDR1 SGHKS and CDR2 YYEKEE (reference sequence). Trimming removed 5 bases at V and 4 bases at J, with 18 bases between. The CDR3 totals 16 residues. The CDR3 DNA sequence: TGTGCCAGCAGACGGCAGCGGGACAGTATCACCGGGGAGCTGTTTTTT. Its protein product is CASRRQRDSITGELFF.

This clonotype was seen repeatedly, ten times or more. The chain combines TRBV20-1 with TRBJ2-5; possibly TRBD1 for D (5 bases). The CDR3 is made up of 13 amino acids. Between the trimmed V and J ends, which lost 4 bases and 5 bases, there was a span of 14 bases. CDR1 is DFQATT and CDR2 is SNEGSKA in the germline V gene (reference sequence). The CDR3 protein is CSANQGLGETQYF. The CDR3 nucleotides read TGCAGTGCTAATCAGGGCCTCGGGGAGACCCAGTACTTC.

This rearrangement joins TRBV19 to TRBJ1-5; TRBD1 aligns across 7 bases. The CDR3 is made up of 16 amino acids. V dropped 2 bases and J dropped 4; count of bases not matched to a gene: 8. Germline V gene lookup returns CDR1 LNHDA and CDR2 SQIVND (reference sequence). The CDR3 nucleotides read TGTGCCAGTAGTATATATGGGACAGCCGGTAATCAGCCCCAGCATTTT. Amino acids: CASSIYGTAGNQPQHF. The variable domain in full, with the rest retrieved from reference TRBV19 and TRBJ1-5, is DGGITQSPKYLFRKEGQNVTLSCEQNLNHDAMYWYRQDPGQGLRLIYYSQIVNDFQKGDIAEGYSVSREKKESFPLTVTSAQKNPTAFYLCASSIYGTAGNQPQHFGDGTRLSIL.